Below, one T cell receptor (beta chain) is given with its context. Its matching antigen is unknown. The germline CDR1 and CDR2 sequences are SGDLS and YYNGEE. The CDR3 runs to 17 residues. V lost 3 bases, J lost 7 bases, and 22 bases lay in between. The data belong to a study of spatial heterogeneity in lung cancer. Background on the study: Alpha-chain sequences were consistently detected less often than beta-chain sequences. Whole-study results and caveats: Relative to follow-up, resection was when ubiquitous expanded tumor TCRs appeared more in blood.

Individual TCR cDNA molecules each bore their own unique molecular identifier. A single record per CDR3 protein comes from TCRdb applying MiXCR to the 5' RACE reads. The repertoire holds under 75,000 distinct CDR3 sequences, with approximately 8% as singletons. The time point is: sample taken at primary tumor resection. The study sequenced unsorted whole RNA from tumor, nontumor lung or frozen PBMC. A total of about 73 untreated early-stage non-small cell lung cancer patients served as donors. This TCR was sampled from a female donor with early-stage non-small cell lung cancer. The specimen comprised PBMCs, sampled at surgery. The gene calls are TRBV9 and TRBJ2-2; D could derive from TRBD1 or TRBD2 (5 bases each). The DNA for the CDR3 is TGTGCCAGCAGCGATTTGGTCGGGATACAGGAGAGCGGGGAGCTGTTTTTT. Translated, it gives CASSDLVGIQESGELFF.